These 2 T cell receptor beta chains were all obtained from the same sample, sequenced in a study of early T cells in non-severe SARS-CoV-2 infection. One entry per CDR3 protein, called by TCRdb with MiXCR from the 5' RACE reads. The sample carries some 96,000 distinct CDR3 sequences, over 10% recorded once. The sequenced sample was whole blood. The origin of the receptors is an adult who was a healthcare worker with PCR-confirmed SARS-CoV-2 infection or an uninfected control (not recorded which).

This clonotype was found many times. CDR3 DNA: TGCGCCAGCAGCCAAGACTTCCTCACGGGACTAGCGATTTACGAGCAGTACTTC. Protein: CASSQDFLTGLAIYEQYF. J is TRBJ2-7 and V is TRBV4-3, with 10 bases fitting TRBD2. Per the germline V gene, CDR1 is LGHNA and CDR2 is YSLEER. The CDR3 totals 18 residues. The V segment lost 0 bases and the J segment 4 bases; nucleotides outside the gene matches: 12.

The gene calls are TRBV6-2 or TRBV6-3 and TRBJ2-6; either TRBD1 or TRBD2 may supply D (5 bases each). The CDR3 has 17 residues. Germline V gene lookup returns CDR1 MNHEY and CDR2 SVGEGT. The V gene lost 4 bases and the J gene lost 4 bases, with 17 bases spanning the gap. CDR3 sequence: CASSSNWGTKGANVLTF. The CDR3 DNA is TGTGCCAGCAGTTCCAATTGGGGGACCAAGGGGGCCAACGTCCTGACTTTC.